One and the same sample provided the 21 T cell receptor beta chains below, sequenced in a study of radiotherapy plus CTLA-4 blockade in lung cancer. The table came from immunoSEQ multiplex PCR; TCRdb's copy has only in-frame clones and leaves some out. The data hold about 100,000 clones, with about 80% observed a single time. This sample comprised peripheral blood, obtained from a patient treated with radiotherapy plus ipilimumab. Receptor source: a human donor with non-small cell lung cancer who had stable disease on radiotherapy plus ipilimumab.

The CDR3 is CASSNKGTDNEQFF. Here the CDR3 DNA reads TGTGCCAGTAGTAACAAAGGGACAGACAATGAGCAGTTCTTC. The V and J genes are TRBV19 and TRBJ2-1; TRBD1 aligns across 7 bases. Germline CDR1 reads LNHDA; CDR2 reads SQIVND (reference sequence). The CDR3 runs 14 residues. With 4 bases clipped from V and 5 bases from J, the junction kept 5 bases outside the gene matches.

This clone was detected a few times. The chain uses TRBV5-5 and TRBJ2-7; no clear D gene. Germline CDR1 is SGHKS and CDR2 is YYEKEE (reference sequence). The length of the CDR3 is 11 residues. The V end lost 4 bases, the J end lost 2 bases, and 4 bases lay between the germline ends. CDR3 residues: CASSATYEQYF. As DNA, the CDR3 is TGTGCCAGCAGCGCCACCTACGAGCAGTACTTC.

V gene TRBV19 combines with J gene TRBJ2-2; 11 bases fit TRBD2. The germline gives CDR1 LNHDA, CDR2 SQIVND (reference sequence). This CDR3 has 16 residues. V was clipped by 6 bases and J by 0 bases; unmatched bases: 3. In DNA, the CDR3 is TGTGCCAGTAGCCTAGCGGGGGGACCGAACACCGGGGAGCTGTTTTTT. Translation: CASSLAGGPNTGELFF.

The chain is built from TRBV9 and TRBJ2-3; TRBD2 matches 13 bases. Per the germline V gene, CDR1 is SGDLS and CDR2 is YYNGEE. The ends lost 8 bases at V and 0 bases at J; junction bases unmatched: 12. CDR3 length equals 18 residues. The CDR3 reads CASTEGLAGPFSTDTQYF. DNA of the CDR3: TGTGCCAGTACCGAGGGACTAGCGGGGCCCTTTAGCACAGATACGCAGTATTTT.

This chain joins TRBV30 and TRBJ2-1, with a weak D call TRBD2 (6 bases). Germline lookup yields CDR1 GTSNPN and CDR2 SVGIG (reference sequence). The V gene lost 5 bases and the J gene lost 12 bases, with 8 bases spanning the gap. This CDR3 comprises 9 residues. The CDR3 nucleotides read TGTGCCTGGGGGGGAGGGCAGTTCTTC. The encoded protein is CAWGGGQFF. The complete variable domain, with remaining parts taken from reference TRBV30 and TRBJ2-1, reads SQTIHQWPATLVQPVGSPLSLECTVEGTSNPNLYWYRQAAGRGLQLLFYSVGIGQISSEVPQNLSASRPQDRQFILSSKKLLLSDSGFYLCAWGGGQFFGPGTRLTVL.

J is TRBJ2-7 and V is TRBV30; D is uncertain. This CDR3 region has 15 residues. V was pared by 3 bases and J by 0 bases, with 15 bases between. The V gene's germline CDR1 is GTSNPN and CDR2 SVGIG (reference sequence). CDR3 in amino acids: CAWRGLRRFSYEQYF. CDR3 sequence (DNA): TGTGCCTGGAGAGGTCTACGCCGATTCTCCTACGAGCAGTACTTC.

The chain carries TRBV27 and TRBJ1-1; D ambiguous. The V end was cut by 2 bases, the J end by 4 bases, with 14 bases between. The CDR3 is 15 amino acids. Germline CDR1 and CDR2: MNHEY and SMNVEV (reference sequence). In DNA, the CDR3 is TGTGCCAGCAGTTTAGCCAGGTTCGAGAGCACTGAAGCTTTCTTT. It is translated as CASSLARFESTEAFF.

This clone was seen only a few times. The CDR3 DNA reads TGTGCCAGCAGTTTCCAGACAGGACTTAATGAAAAACTGTTTTTT. Translating gives CASSFQTGLNEKLFF. V gene TRBV2 combines with J gene TRBJ1-4; TRBD1 is a possible D gene (6 bases). This CDR3 region has 15 residues. V was shortened by 5 bases and J by 4 bases, with 14 bases between the two germline ends. From germline, CDR1 is SNHLY and CDR2 FYNNEI.

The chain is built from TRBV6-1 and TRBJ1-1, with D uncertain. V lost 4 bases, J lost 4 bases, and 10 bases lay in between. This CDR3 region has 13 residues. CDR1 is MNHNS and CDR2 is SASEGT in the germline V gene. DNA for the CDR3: TGTGCCAGCAGTGGCCCTCGGAGCACTGAAGCTTTCTTT. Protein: CASSGPRSTEAFF.

CDR3 loop: CASQGWDSGNTIYF. For the CDR3, the DNA is TGTGCCAGTCAGGGTTGGGACTCTGGAAACACCATATATTTT. This chain links TRBV6-1 with TRBJ1-3; maybe TRBD1 (5 bases). Germline CDR1 is MNHNS and CDR2 is SASEGT. CDR3 length: 14 amino acids. V gave up 9 bases and J gave up 0 bases, with 12 bases separating them.

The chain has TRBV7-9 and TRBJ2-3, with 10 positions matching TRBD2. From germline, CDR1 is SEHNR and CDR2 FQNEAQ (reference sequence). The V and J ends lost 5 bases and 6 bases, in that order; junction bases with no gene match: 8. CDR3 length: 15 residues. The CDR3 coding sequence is TGTGCCAGCAGCCACCAGCGGGAGGGCCGGGATACGCAGTATTTT. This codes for CASSHQREGRDTQYF.

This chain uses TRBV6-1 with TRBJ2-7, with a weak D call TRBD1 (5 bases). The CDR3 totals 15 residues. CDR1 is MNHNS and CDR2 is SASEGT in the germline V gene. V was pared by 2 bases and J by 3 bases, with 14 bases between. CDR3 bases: TGTGCCAGCAGTGAATTCGGGCAGGGCTTCTACGAGCAGTACTTC. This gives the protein CASSEFGQGFYEQYF.

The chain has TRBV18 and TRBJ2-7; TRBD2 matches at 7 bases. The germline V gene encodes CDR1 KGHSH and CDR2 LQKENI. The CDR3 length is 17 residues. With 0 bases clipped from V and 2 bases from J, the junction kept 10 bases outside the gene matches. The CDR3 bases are TGTGCCAGCTCACCACCGAAACCCGGGGGGAAGGCCTACGAGCAGTACTTC. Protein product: CASSPPKPGGKAYEQYF.

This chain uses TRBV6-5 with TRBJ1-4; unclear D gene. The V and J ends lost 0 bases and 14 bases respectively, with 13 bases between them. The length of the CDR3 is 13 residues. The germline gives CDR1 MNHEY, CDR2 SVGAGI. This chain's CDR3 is CASSYSTPRELFF. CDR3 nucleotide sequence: TGTGCCAGCAGTTACTCGACCCCCAGAGAGCTGTTTTTT.

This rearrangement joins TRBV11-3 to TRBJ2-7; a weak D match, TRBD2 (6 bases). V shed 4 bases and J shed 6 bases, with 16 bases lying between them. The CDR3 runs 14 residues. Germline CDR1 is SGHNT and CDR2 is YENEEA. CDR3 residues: CASSYDTSPLEQYF. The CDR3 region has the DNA TGTGCCAGCAGCTACGATACTAGCCCTCTCGAGCAGTACTTC.

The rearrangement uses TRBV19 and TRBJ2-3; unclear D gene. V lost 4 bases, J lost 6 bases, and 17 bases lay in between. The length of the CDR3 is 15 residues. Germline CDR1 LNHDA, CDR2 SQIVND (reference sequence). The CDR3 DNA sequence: TGTGCCAGTAGTAAAGGGCGCCCTGTGGGGGATACGCAGTATTTT. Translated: CASSKGRPVGDTQYF.

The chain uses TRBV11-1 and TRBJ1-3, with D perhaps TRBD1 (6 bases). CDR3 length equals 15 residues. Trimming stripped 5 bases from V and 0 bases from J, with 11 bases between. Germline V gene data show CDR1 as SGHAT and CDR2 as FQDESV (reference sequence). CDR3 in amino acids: CASSRQAISGNTIYF. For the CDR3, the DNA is TGTGCCAGCAGCAGACAGGCGATCTCTGGAAACACCATATATTTT.

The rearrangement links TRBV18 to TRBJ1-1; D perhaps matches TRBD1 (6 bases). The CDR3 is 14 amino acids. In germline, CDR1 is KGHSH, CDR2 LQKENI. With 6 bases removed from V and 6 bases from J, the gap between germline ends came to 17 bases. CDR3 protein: CASSRSTGTPEAFF. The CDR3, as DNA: TGTGCCAGCTCTCGGTCTACAGGGACCCCTGAAGCTTTCTTT.

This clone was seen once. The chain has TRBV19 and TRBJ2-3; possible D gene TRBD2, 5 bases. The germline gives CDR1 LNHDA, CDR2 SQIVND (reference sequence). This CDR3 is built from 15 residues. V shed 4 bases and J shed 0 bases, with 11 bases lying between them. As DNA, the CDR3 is TGTGCCAGTAGTAGAGCGGTTACTAGCACAGATACGCAGTATTTT. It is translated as CASSRAVTSTDTQYF.

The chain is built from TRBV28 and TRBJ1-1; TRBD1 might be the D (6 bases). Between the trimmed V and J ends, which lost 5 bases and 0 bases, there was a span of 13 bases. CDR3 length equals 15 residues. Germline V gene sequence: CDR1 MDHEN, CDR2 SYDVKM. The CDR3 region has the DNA TGTGCCAGCAGTATCCCGTGGACAGTGAACACTGAAGCTTTCTTT. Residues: CASSIPWTVNTEAFF.

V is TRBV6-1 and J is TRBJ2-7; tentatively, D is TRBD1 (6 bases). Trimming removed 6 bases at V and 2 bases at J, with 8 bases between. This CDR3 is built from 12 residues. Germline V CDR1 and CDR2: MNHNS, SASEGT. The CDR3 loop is CASRGDTYEQYF. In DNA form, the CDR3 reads TGTGCCAGCAGGGGGGACACCTACGAGCAGTACTTC.